Listed below are T cell receptor beta chains from one sample, sequenced in a study of blood T cell repertoires in COVID-19. Produced via immunoSEQ multiplex PCR; TCRdb's table is partial and in-frame only. This sample yields 300,000 to 450,000 clones, of which about 89% are seen a single time; about 2.9% belongs to the top ten. Sequencing used peripheral blood. Receptors originate from a woman aged 25 to 39 with COVID-19, enrolled during active disease. CDR3s leave out the opening cysteine and the closing phenylalanine or tryptophan. Fields, in order: V gene, J gene, CDR3 protein.

V gene: TRBV11-3
J gene: TRBJ2-5
CDR3 protein: ASSRGAGGLETQY

V gene: TRBV5-1
J gene: TRBJ2-3
CDR3 protein: ASSQGALIGQGFGDTQY

V gene: TRBV10-3
J gene: TRBJ2-1
CDR3 protein: AISGDWSSYNEQF

V gene: TRBV5-1
J gene: TRBJ2-5
CDR3 protein: ASSSTRDRAGTQY

V gene: TRBV5-5
J gene: TRBJ2-3
CDR3 protein: ASSLGGADTQY

V gene: TRBV19
J gene: TRBJ2-3
CDR3 protein: ASSNRGITDTQY

V gene: TRBV7-2
J gene: TRBJ1-5
CDR3 protein: ASSSPQGNSNQPQH

V gene: TRBV4-3
J gene: TRBJ1-6
CDR3 protein: ASSQKTGGANNSPLH

V gene: TRBV4-3
J gene: TRBJ1-1
CDR3 protein: ASSATVNTEAF

V gene: TRBV14
J gene: TRBJ1-1
CDR3 protein: ASSQDDRRDEAWNTEAF

V gene: TRBV7-2
J gene: TRBJ1-1
CDR3 protein: ASSPRATGALGTEAF

V gene: TRBV10-3
J gene: TRBJ2-7
CDR3 protein: AIRTDYEQY

V gene: TRBV9
J gene: TRBJ2-1
CDR3 protein: ASRPGTSGRGDEQF

V gene: TRBV9
J gene: TRBJ2-2
CDR3 protein: ASSVGLAGDVYTGELF

V gene: TRBV6-2/TRBV6-3
J gene: TRBJ1-1
CDR3 protein: ASSFDRTEAF

V gene: TRBV4-2
J gene: TRBJ1-4
CDR3 protein: ASSQNRANEKLF

V gene: TRBV27
J gene: TRBJ2-5
CDR3 protein: ASSQSNQETQY

V gene: TRBV3-1/TRBV3-2
J gene: TRBJ2-4
CDR3 protein: ASSQEGLAGKNIQY

V gene: TRBV4-3
J gene: TRBJ2-3
CDR3 protein: ASSQDSDYRGTDTQY

V gene: TRBV3-1/TRBV3-2
J gene: TRBJ2-5
CDR3 protein: ASSLLGLATGAQETQY

V gene: TRBV13
J gene: TRBJ2-1
CDR3 protein: ASSFIGDEQF

V gene: TRBV3-1/TRBV3-2
J gene: TRBJ1-5
CDR3 protein: ASSPLRGPDQPQH

V gene: TRBV4-3
J gene: TRBJ2-1
CDR3 protein: ASSQGRGESSSYNEQF

V gene: TRBV21-1
J gene: TRBJ2-4
CDR3 protein: ASSKVAVLAKNIQY

V gene: TRBV29-1
J gene: TRBJ1-4
CDR3 protein: SVEMGHGEKLF

V gene: TRBV19
J gene: TRBJ2-3
CDR3 protein: ASSTKDRTTDTQY

V gene: TRBV15
J gene: TRBJ2-6
CDR3 protein: ATSRSGGSGANVLT

V gene: TRBV5-1
J gene: TRBJ1-6
CDR3 protein: ASSFDGSSYNSPLH

V gene: TRBV28
J gene: TRBJ1-5
CDR3 protein: ASSRYSDQPQH

V gene: TRBV19
J gene: TRBJ2-2
CDR3 protein: ASSISAGGTGELF

V gene: TRBV29-1
J gene: TRBJ2-7
CDR3 protein: SVGADNYEQY

V gene: TRBV7-6
J gene: TRBJ2-7
CDR3 protein: ASSFRTDSYEQY

V gene: TRBV10-1
J gene: TRBJ2-2
CDR3 protein: ASSPNGVGELF

V gene: TRBV6-1
J gene: TRBJ2-3
CDR3 protein: ASSEARFSGSDTQY

V gene: TRBV18
J gene: TRBJ1-6
CDR3 protein: ASSRTMAQGGDNSPLH

V gene: TRBV5-8
J gene: TRBJ2-2
CDR3 protein: ASSLHKQGESTGELF

V gene: TRBV5-8
J gene: TRBJ2-5
CDR3 protein: ASSLVLASDAVHQETQY

V gene: TRBV5-8
J gene: TRBJ2-1
CDR3 protein: ASSLGPGEGYNEQF

V gene: TRBV11-2
J gene: TRBJ1-6
CDR3 protein: ASSFRGDNSPLH

V gene: TRBV11-3
J gene: TRBJ2-3
CDR3 protein: ASSFGLRTGADTQY

V gene: TRBV27
J gene: TRBJ1-2
CDR3 protein: ASSSSGTDYGYT

V gene: TRBV5-1
J gene: TRBJ2-1
CDR3 protein: ASSTRLAEYNEQF

V gene: TRBV6-2/TRBV6-3
J gene: TRBJ2-5
CDR3 protein: ASSPTRDRRPHQEFGTQY

V gene: TRBV7-2
J gene: TRBJ1-2
CDR3 protein: ASSLDSHGYT

V gene: TRBV6-6
J gene: TRBJ2-2
CDR3 protein: ASSRPTSGRAAVTGELF

V gene: TRBV27
J gene: TRBJ1-5
CDR3 protein: ASAQGRGQPQH

V gene: TRBV9
J gene: TRBJ2-2
CDR3 protein: ASSARLAMNTGELF

V gene: TRBV29-1
J gene: TRBJ2-2
CDR3 protein: SVGGGTGVTGELF

V gene: TRBV5-6
J gene: TRBJ1-5
CDR3 protein: ASSSGSDRPQH

V gene: TRBV5-1
J gene: TRBJ2-1
CDR3 protein: ASRRAGGPFNEQF

V gene: TRBV6-1
J gene: TRBJ2-7
CDR3 protein: ASFTYSGEQY

V gene: TRBV7-2
J gene: TRBJ1-2
CDR3 protein: ASSLALGEVGGYT

V gene: TRBV6-5
J gene: TRBJ1-1
CDR3 protein: ASRRGTGGGEAF

V gene: TRBV5-1
J gene: TRBJ2-5
CDR3 protein: ASRPGNQETQY

V gene: TRBV3-1/TRBV3-2
J gene: TRBJ2-3
CDR3 protein: ASSQAGGLAGGPSTDTQY

V gene: TRBV12-3/TRBV12-4
J gene: TRBJ2-5
CDR3 protein: ASSLLAETQY

V gene: TRBV2
J gene: TRBJ2-1
CDR3 protein: ASSAISLAGANEQF

V gene: TRBV9
J gene: TRBJ2-5
CDR3 protein: ASSPTGGAQETQY